The clone carrying this TCR beta chain occurred once. V lost 5 bases and J lost 4; bases outside the gene matches: 10. The germline V gene has CDR1 SGHTA and CDR2 FQGTGA. The CDR3 runs to 16 residues. This entry belongs to a study of resident and recirculating memory T cells in vitiligo. Clones were sequenced by immunoSEQ multiplex PCR, and TCRdb holds only the in-frame ones, with some missing. The sample carries approximately 69,000 clones, 91% recorded once. V gene TRBV7-3 combines with J gene TRBJ2-7, with 11 positions matching TRBD1. The material sequenced was blood. The receptor's source is a male donor with vitiligo. CDR3 loop: CASSNTHGTGGYEQYF. The CDR3 region has the DNA TGTGCCAGCAGCAACACGCACGGGACAGGGGGATACGAGCAGTACTTC.